This T cell receptor (beta chain) emerged from a study of cytomegalovirus exposure and HLA in healthy donors. V was cut by 0 bases and J by 7 bases, with 17 bases left in between. The length of the CDR3 is 16 residues. CDR1 is SGHRS and CDR2 is YFSETQ in the germline V gene. A multiplex PCR was run with 60 Vbeta primers and 13 Jbeta primers. Some clones are missing from TCRdb's copy, which holds only in-frame ones; the method was immunoSEQ multiplex PCR. The repertoire holds about 130,000 clones, with more than 65% as singletons. The sample comprised PBMCs. The chain uses TRBV5-1 and TRBJ2-1; D gene uncertain. This receptor was taken from a man aged 45 to 65 in good health and CMV-seronegative. The CDR3 loop reads CASSLALVASLNEQFF. The CDR3 DNA follows: TGCGCCAGCAGCTTGGCCTTGGTGGCCAGTTTAAATGAGCAGTTCTTC.